The clone carrying this TCR beta chain was recorded many times. What it recognizes is unknown. These data are taken from a study of Graves' ophthalmopathy and Graves' hyperthyroidism. Germline V gives CDR1 KGHDR, CDR2 SFDVKD. The length of the CDR3 is 13 residues. Trimming shortened V by 0 bases and J by 7 bases, and 6 bases separated the two germline ends. Amplification targeted the TCR beta CDR3 regions, with RNA transcripts as the source material. An opening RT-PCR round employed HTBI primers and preceded a second-round multiplex PCR. From the multiplex PCR reads, TCRdb called clonotypes with MiXCR, one entry per CDR3 protein. This repertoire shows about 480,000 distinct CDR3 sequences, 14% found once; its top ten account for about 9.4%. Study conclusions and caveats: Thyroid clonotypes that were expanded above 0.001 frequency mostly also appeared in blood.

The genes are TRBV24-1 and TRBJ1-5; D is perhaps TRBD1 (5 bases). Sequenced: blood. The TCR comes from a woman in her twenties or thirties with Graves' ophthalmopathy. CDR3 loop: CATSDLQGQPQHF. The CDR3 bases are TGTGCCACCAGTGATTTGCAGGGCCAGCCCCAGCATTTT.